The source of this TCR beta chain is a study of blood T cells in healthy people across ages. This clonotype was recorded once. What it binds is not known. General study points: The study could not conclusively compare naive and antigen-experienced cells, given its unsorted PBMCs. Donor CMV infection status was unknown, possibly confounding age-related changes in expanded clonotypes.

The second PCR ran 7 to 11 cycles with a sample-barcoded 5' primer and J-beta primers. TCRdb passed the 5' RACE reads through MiXCR, listing each CDR3 protein once. The repertoire has over 1,500,000 distinct CDR3 sequences, around 42% of them found once; the top ten carry more than 20%. Germline V gene sequence: CDR1 ENHRY, CDR2 SYGVKD. CDR3 length: 16 amino acids. Staff drew around 10 milliliters of peripheral blood from each donor. The sample consisted of blood. The rearrangement uses TRBV10-3 and TRBJ2-4, with D possibly called TRBD1 or TRBD2 (5 bases each). The last part of the DNA fits TRBJ2-5 better; the J call may be wrong. This receptor was identified in a human donor in good health. CDR3 sequence (DNA): TGTGCCATCAGTCCCCTCGGGGAACAGGAGCACGAGACCCAGTACTTC. This encodes CAISPLGEQEHETQYF.